Included here is one T cell receptor beta chain sequence, with context. What it binds is unknown. Researchers divided each subset's genomic DNA evenly across several immunoSEQ plates. Sequencing used immunoSEQ multiplex PCR; TCRdb keeps in-frame clones, though not all of them. The repertoire holds 1,500,000 or so clones, with less than 99% as singletons. CDR3 length: 15 residues. CDR1 and CDR2 (germline): WNHNN, SYGVQD (reference sequence). V was clipped by 5 bases and J by 5 bases; unmatched bases: 8. This entry belongs to a study of shared clonotypes between healthy human individuals. Study findings and constraints: Naive subsets typically showed greater estimated richness than memory subsets. An anticipated effect of sequencing depth on clonotype sharing among donors was recognized.

The chain links TRBV10-1 to TRBJ2-3; 9 bases match TRBD1. The sequencing sample was made of naive CD4+ T cells sorted from blood. Subset noted: CD45RA+ positively selected. The sequence was obtained from a man in his thirties or forties in good health. The CDR3 nucleotides are TGCGCCAGCAGTCAGGGGACAGGGCAAGTAGATACGCAGTATTTT. Its protein is CASSQGTGQVDTQYF.